Sequencing of this TCR beta chain was carried out in a study of blood T cell repertoires in COVID-19. Study as a whole: Spain, Italy and the United States supplied samples that represented acute and convalescent COVID-19. Sources were T cells, B-cell-depleted T cells, or PBMCs; the material itself was cDNA or gDNA.

Source study methods: Reference gene primer amplification gave estimated nucleated cell counts. Produced via immunoSEQ multiplex PCR; TCRdb's table is partial and in-frame only. The V and J calls and clone size come from that table; D and trimming were worked out from the DNA. This repertoire shows 150,000 to 200,000 clones, roughly 80% found once; its top ten account for roughly 8.3%. The CDR3 totals 15 residues. V dropped 4 bases and J dropped 2; count of bases not matched to a gene: 7. The germline V gene encodes CDR1 LGHNA and CDR2 YNFKEQ. The chain uses TRBV4-2 and TRBJ1-1; 7 bases are a match to TRBD1. This clonotype originated in a man between 60 and 75 years old with acute or convalescent COVID-19. The sequenced sample consisted of peripheral blood. CDR3 nucleotides: TGTGCCAGCAGCCCCAGGGGGTTCCGAAACACTGAAGCTTTCTTT. Translating it yields CASSPRGFRNTEAFF.